What follows are 18 T cell receptor beta chains derived from one specimen sequenced in a study of shared clonotypes between healthy human individuals. Profiling relied on immunoSEQ multiplex PCR, and the TCRdb table lists in-frame clones only, not all of them. The top ten clones hold 0.39% of a sample with roughly 2.2 million clones, 90% to 95% of them seen once. Sequencing was carried out using naive CD4+ T cells from PBMCs. Subset reported: CD45RA+ positively selected. All receptors derive from a man aged 18 to 35 in good health. Some clones in this sample may be carry-over from other donors' samples.

The genes are TRBV10-3 and TRBJ2-1; possibly TRBD1 for D (6 bases). The CDR3 sequence is 14 residues long. Germline V CDR1 and CDR2: ENHRY, SYGVKD. V lost 6 bases and J lost 10, with 19 bases in between. CDR3 DNA: TGTGCCATCAGGGATACTTGGGGGCAGGGGGAGCAGTTCTTC. It is translated as CAIRDTWGQGEQFF.

The chain is built from TRBV5-1 and TRBJ2-3, with 7 bases fitting TRBD1. Germline CDR1 reads SGHRS; CDR2 reads YFSETQ. Unmatched junction bases numbered 8, after V lost 4 bases and J lost 0 bases. The CDR3 is 16 amino acids. This chain's CDR3 is CASSVGQRTSTDTQYF. DNA for the CDR3: TGCGCCAGCAGCGTGGGACAGCGGACGAGCACAGATACGCAGTATTTT.

The rearrangement uses TRBV7-3 and TRBJ2-1; TRBD2 matches 7 bases. After removal of 4 bases from V and 0 bases from J, the junction contained 6 bases not matched to a gene. The CDR3 is 16 amino acids. Germline assignment: CDR1 SGHTA and CDR2 FQGTGA. Here the CDR3 reads CASSSLAASSYNEQFF. The CDR3 DNA sequence: TGTGCCAGCAGCTCCCTAGCGGCAAGCTCCTACAATGAGCAGTTCTTC.

This clone was recorded a few times. The rearrangement uses TRBV29-1 and TRBJ1-5, with 8 bases that match TRBD1. CDR1 and CDR2 from the germline V gene are SQVTM and ANQGSEA. Trimming cost V 6 bases and J 3 bases; bases outside gene matches: 7. This CDR3 spans 14 amino acids. The CDR3: CSVATGGNNQPQHF. DNA of the CDR3: TGCAGCGTCGCTACAGGGGGGAACAATCAGCCCCAGCATTTT.

V gene TRBV2 combines with J gene TRBJ2-7; D perhaps matches TRBD1 (6 bases). Germline-derived CDR1 and CDR2 are SNHLY and FYNNEI. V dropped 9 bases and J dropped 2 bases, with 11 bases sitting between them. The CDR3 runs 12 residues. The CDR3 loop is CASLTGAYEQYF. CDR3 in DNA: TGTGCCAGTTTGACAGGCGCCTACGAGCAGTACTTC. The complete variable domain, with remaining parts taken from reference TRBV2 and TRBJ2-7, reads EPEVTQTPSHQVTQMGQEVILRCVPISNHLYFYWYRQILGQKVEFLVSFYNNEISEKSEIFDDQFSVERPDGSNFTLKIRSTKLEDSAMYFCASLTGAYEQYFGPGTRLTVT.

The chain recombines TRBV4-2 with TRBJ2-1; 8 bases match TRBD1. The CDR3 runs 18 residues. V shed 5 bases and J 0 bases; nucleotides not matched to a gene: 12. The germline V gene encodes CDR1 LGHNA and CDR2 YNFKEQ. Written as DNA, the CDR3 is TGTGCCAGCAGCAGCCGGGACAGGATCGGGAGCTCCTACAATGAGCAGTTCTTC. This translates into CASSSRDRIGSSYNEQFF.

V gene TRBV18 combines with J gene TRBJ1-1, with TRBD1 as a possible D gene (6 bases). V was shortened by 3 bases and J by 5 bases, with 16 bases between the two germline ends. There are 15 residues in the CDR3. Germline values: CDR1 KGHSH, CDR2 LQKENI. In DNA form, the CDR3 reads TGTGCCAGCTCACCTTCAGGGGTGGACGGGACTGAAGCTTTCTTT. Translated: CASSPSGVDGTEAFF.

V usage is TRBV11-1 and J usage is TRBJ2-1, with D possibly TRBD2 on 5 matching bases. Germline assignment: CDR1 SGHAT and CDR2 FQDESV (reference sequence). The CDR3 loop spans 14 amino acids. Trimming removed 1 base from V and 9 bases from J, with 13 bases in between. In nucleotides, the CDR3 is TGTGCCAGCAGCTTAGTCTTCGGGGTCGGTGAGCAGTTCTTC. It encodes CASSLVFGVGEQFF.

The table lists this clone with a few counts. V gene TRBV4-1 combines with J gene TRBJ1-1, with 8 bases aligning to TRBD1. V lost 0 bases, J lost 2 bases, and 5 bases stayed unmatched. Germline V gene data show CDR1 as MGHRA and CDR2 as YSYEKL. The CDR3 has 16 amino acids. CDR3 in amino acids: CASSQDAGTGNTEAFF. DNA of the CDR3: TGCGCCAGCAGCCAAGATGCAGGGACAGGAAACACTGAAGCTTTCTTT.

The chain carries TRBV7-2 and TRBJ2-3, with 11 bases lining up with TRBD2. V gave up 6 bases and J gave up 4 bases; unmatched junction bases: 9. There are 16 residues in the CDR3. The germline CDR1 and CDR2 sequences are SGHTA and FQGNSA. DNA of the CDR3: TGTGCCAGCAGTTGGCTAGCGGGAGGTCGGGCAGATACGCAGTATTTT. Amino acid sequence: CASSWLAGGRADTQYF. Complete variable domain (other parts from reference TRBV7-2 and TRBJ2-3): GAGVSQSPSNKVTEKGKDVELRCDPISGHTALYWYRQSLGQGLEFLIYFQGNSAPDKSGLPSDRFSAERTGGSVSTLTIQRTQQEDSAVYLCASSWLAGGRADTQYFGPGTRLTVL.

CDR3 sequence: CASSFQGGDEQYF. CDR3 DNA sequence: TGTGCCAGTAGTTTCCAGGGAGGGGACGAGCAGTACTTC. V is TRBV19 and J is TRBJ2-7, with 7 bases aligning to TRBD2. The germline V gene encodes CDR1 LNHDA and CDR2 SQIVND (reference sequence). The junction had 6 bases not matched to a gene; V was cut back by 5 bases and J by 5 bases. CDR3 length: 13 residues.

The chain carries TRBV28 and TRBJ2-5, with 12 bases fitting TRBD2. The CDR3 totals 17 residues. Germline lookup yields CDR1 MDHEN and CDR2 SYDVKM. J gave up 2 bases and V 5 bases, and 9 bases lay outside the gene matches. CDR3 DNA sequence: TGTGCCAGCAGTCTAGGGCTAGCGGGAGGGCTACAAGAGACCCAGTACTTC. Encoded protein: CASSLGLAGGLQETQYF.

The rearrangement uses TRBV28 and TRBJ1-2; D possibly corresponds to TRBD1 (6 bases). Trimming pared 10 bases from V and 8 bases from J, leaving 17 bases between. The germline V gene has CDR1 MDHEN and CDR2 SYDVKM. The CDR3 runs to 12 residues. CDR3 coding DNA: TGTGCCACCCCGGACAGAATGAACGGCTACACCTTC. Translated, it gives CATPDRMNGYTF.

The V call is TRBV7-6, the J call TRBJ1-2; a weak D match, TRBD1 (5 bases). Germline CDR1 and CDR2: SGHVS and FNYEAQ. Trimming left V 0 bases short and J 8 bases short, with 10 bases between. This CDR3 is built from 13 residues. The CDR3: CASSLAGVGGYTF. CDR3 nucleotides: TGTGCCAGCAGCTTAGCGGGGGTGGGCGGCTACACCTTC.

The chain has TRBV5-1 and TRBJ2-3; D gene unclear. V lost 7 bases, J lost 2 bases, and 20 bases lay in between. The CDR3 extends over 16 amino acids. Germline CDR1 is SGHRS and CDR2 is YFSETQ. The CDR3 spells CASSDRPSASTDTQYF. For the CDR3, the DNA is TGCGCCAGCTCCGATCGACCCAGCGCGTCCACAGATACGCAGTATTTT.

The chain links TRBV30 to TRBJ2-7; TRBD2 agrees at 8 bases. With V trimmed by 0 bases and J by 9 bases, 4 bases remained unmatched. The V gene's germline CDR1 is GTSNPN and CDR2 SVGIG (reference sequence). The CDR3 runs to 12 residues. CDR3 sequence (DNA): TGTGCCTGGAGTGTAGCGGGAGTCCGGCAGTACTTC. Residues: CAWSVAGVRQYF.

Points on this clone: Within the sample, other DNA sequences also encode this same CDR3. V usage is TRBV29-1 and J usage is TRBJ2-5; 9 bases match TRBD1. The J segment lost 5 bases and the V segment lost 7 bases, leaving 5 bases of the junction unmatched. Germline-derived CDR1 and CDR2 are SQVTM and ANQGSEA. This CDR3 has 12 residues. The CDR3, as DNA: TGCAGCGCCTCACAGGGGGCGGAGACCCAGTACTTC. This codes for CSASQGAETQYF.

Note on this clone: In the same sample, other DNA sequences code for this CDR3. The chain's CDR3 is CASSTGTSVYNEQFF. In DNA, the CDR3 is TGCGCCAGCAGCACCGGGACTAGCGTCTACAATGAGCAGTTCTTC. V is TRBV5-1 and J is TRBJ2-1; 10 nucleotides agree with TRBD2. This CDR3 is 15 amino acids long. Germline loops: CDR1 SGHRS, CDR2 YFSETQ. V shed 4 bases and J 3 bases; nucleotides not matched to a gene: 4.